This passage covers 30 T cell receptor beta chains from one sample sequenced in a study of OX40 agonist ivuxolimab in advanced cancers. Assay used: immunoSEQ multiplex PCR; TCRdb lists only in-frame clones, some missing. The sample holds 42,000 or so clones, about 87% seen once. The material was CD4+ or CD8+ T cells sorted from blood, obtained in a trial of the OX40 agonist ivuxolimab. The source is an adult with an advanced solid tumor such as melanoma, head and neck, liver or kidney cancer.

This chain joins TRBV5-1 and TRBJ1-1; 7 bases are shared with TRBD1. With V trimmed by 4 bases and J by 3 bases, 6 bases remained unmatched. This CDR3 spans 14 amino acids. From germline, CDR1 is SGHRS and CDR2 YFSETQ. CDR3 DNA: TGCGCCAGCAGCACTGACAGGGAGGACACTGAAGCTTTCTTT. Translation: CASSTDREDTEAFF.

The DNA for the CDR3 is TGTGCCGGCAAACAGGGGGCGAACACCGGGGAGCTGTTTTTT. Translating it yields CAGKQGANTGELFF. The chain is built from TRBV18 and TRBJ2-2, with 8 bases fitting TRBD1. Germline V gene lookup returns CDR1 KGHSH and CDR2 LQKENI. CDR3 length: 14 residues. Unmatched junction bases numbered 5, after V lost 11 bases and J lost 0 bases.

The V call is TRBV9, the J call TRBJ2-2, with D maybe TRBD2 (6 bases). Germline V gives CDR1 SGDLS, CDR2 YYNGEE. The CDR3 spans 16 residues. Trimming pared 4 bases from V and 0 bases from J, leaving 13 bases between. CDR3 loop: CASSSRDWTNTGELFF. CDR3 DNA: TGTGCCAGCAGCTCCCGGGACTGGACGAACACCGGGGAGCTGTTTTTT.

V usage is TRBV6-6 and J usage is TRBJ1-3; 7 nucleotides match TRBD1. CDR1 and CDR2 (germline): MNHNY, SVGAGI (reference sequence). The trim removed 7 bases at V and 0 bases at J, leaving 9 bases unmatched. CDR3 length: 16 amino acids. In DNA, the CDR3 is TGTGCCAGCATGGCTCGGGACAGAGGCTCTGGAAACACCATATATTTT. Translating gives CASMARDRGSGNTIYF.

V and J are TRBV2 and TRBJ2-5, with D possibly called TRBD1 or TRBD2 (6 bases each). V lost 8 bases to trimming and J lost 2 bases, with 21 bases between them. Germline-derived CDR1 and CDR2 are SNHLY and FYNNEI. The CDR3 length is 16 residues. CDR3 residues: CASSPLGGGRQETQYF. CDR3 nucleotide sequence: TGTGCCAGCTCCCCCCTAGGGGGAGGTCGGCAAGAGACCCAGTACTTC.

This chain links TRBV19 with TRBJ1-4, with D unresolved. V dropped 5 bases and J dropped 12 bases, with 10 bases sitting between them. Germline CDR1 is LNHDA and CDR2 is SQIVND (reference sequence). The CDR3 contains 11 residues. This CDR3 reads CASSSNQELFF. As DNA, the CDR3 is TGTGCCAGTAGTTCTAACCAGGAACTGTTTTTT.

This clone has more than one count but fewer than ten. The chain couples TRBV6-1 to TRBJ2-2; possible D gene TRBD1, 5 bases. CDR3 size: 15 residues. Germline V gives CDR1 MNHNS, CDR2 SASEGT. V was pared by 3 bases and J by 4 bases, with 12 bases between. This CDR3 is CASSERGRATGELFF. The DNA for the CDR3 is TGTGCCAGCAGTGAGCGAGGCAGGGCCACCGGGGAGCTGTTTTTT.

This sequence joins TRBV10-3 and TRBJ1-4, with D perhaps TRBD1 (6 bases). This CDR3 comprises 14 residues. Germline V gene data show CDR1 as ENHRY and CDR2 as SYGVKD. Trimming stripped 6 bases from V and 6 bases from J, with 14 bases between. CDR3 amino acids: CAISRDKGDEKLFF. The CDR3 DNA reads TGTGCCATCAGCCGGGACAAAGGGGATGAAAAACTGTTTTTT.

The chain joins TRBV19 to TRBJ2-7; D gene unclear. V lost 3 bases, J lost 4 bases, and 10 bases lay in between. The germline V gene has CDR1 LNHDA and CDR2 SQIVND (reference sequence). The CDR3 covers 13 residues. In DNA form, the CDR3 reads TGTGCCAGTAGTATCACTTTCCGGTACGAGCAGTACTTC. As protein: CASSITFRYEQYF.

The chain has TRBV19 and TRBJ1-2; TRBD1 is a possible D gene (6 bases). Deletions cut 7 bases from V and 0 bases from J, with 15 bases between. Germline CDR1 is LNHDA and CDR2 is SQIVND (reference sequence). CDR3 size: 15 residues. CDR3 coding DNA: TGTGCCAGTACCCGACAGGAGCGGACTAACTATGGCTACACCTTC. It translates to CASTRQERTNYGYTF.

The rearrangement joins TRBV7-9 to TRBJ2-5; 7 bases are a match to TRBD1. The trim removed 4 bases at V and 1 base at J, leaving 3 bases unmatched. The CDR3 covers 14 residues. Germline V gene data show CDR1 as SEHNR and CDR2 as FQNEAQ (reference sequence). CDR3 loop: CASSSRDSQETQYF. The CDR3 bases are TGTGCCAGCAGCTCCCGGGACAGCCAAGAGACCCAGTACTTC.

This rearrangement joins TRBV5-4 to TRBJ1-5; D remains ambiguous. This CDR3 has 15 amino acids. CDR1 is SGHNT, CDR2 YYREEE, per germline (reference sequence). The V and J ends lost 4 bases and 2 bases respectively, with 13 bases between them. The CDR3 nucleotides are TGTGCCAGCAGCCTTGGCGGTTGGGGCAATCAGCCCCAGCATTTT. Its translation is CASSLGGWGNQPQHF.

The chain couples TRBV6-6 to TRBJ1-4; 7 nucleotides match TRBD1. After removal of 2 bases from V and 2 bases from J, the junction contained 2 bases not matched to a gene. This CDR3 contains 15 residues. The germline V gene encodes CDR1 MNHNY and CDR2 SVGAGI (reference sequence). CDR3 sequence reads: CASSYTTGTNEKLFF. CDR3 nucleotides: TGTGCCAGCAGTTACACGACAGGGACTAATGAAAAACTGTTTTTT.

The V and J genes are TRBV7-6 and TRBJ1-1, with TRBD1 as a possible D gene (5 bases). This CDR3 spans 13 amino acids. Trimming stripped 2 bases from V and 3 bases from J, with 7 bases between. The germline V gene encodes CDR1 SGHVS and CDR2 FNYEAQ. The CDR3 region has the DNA TGTGCCAGCAGCTTACAGGGTGACACTGAAGCTTTCTTT. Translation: CASSLQGDTEAFF.

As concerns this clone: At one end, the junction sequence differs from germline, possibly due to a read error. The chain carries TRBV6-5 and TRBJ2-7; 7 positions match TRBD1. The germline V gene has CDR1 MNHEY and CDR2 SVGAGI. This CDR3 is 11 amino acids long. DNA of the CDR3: TGTGCCAGCAGTGACAGGGACAGACAATCCTTC. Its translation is CASSDRDRQSF.

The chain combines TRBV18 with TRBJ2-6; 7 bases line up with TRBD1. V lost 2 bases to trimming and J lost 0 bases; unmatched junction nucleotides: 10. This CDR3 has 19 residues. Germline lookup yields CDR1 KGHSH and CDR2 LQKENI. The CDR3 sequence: CASSPFRQGHLSGANVLTF. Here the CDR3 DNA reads TGTGCCAGCTCACCATTTAGACAGGGCCATCTCTCTGGGGCCAACGTCCTGACTTTC. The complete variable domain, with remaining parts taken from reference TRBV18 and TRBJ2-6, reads NAGVMQNPRHLVRRRGQEARLRCSPMKGHSHVYWYRQLPEEGLKFMVYLQKENIIDESGMPKERFSAEFPKEGPSILRIQQVVRGDSAAYFCASSPFRQGHLSGANVLTFGAGSRLTVL.

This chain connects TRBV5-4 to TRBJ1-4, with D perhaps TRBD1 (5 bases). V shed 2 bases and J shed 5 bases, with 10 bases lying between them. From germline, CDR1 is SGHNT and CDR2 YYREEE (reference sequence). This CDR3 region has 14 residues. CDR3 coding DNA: TGTGCCAGCAGCTTCCGAGGGGTGAATGAAAAACTGTTTTTT. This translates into CASSFRGVNEKLFF. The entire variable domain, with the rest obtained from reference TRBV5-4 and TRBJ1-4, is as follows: ETGVTQSPTHLIKTRGQQVTLRCSSQSGHNTVSWYQQALGQGPQFIFQYYREEENGRGNFPPRFSGLQFPNYSSELNVNALELDDSALYLCASSFRGVNEKLFFGSGTQLSVL.

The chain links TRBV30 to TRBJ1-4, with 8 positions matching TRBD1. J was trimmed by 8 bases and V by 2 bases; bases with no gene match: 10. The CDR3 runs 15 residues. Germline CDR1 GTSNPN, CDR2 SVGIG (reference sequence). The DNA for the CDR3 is TGTGCCTGGAGTCCCGATGACAGGGGTGGGGAAAAACTGTTTTTT. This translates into CAWSPDDRGGEKLFF.

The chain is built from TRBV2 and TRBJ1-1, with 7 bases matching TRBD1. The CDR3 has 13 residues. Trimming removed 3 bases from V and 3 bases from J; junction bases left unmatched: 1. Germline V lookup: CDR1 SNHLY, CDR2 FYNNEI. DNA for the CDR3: TGTGCCAGCAGTGACGACAGGGACACTGAAGCTTTCTTT. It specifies CASSDDRDTEAFF.

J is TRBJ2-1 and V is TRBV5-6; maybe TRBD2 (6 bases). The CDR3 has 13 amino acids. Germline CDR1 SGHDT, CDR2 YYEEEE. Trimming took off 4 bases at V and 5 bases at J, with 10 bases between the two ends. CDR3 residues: CASSPGLNNEQFF. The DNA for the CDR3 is TGTGCCAGCAGCCCGGGACTCAACAATGAGCAGTTCTTC.

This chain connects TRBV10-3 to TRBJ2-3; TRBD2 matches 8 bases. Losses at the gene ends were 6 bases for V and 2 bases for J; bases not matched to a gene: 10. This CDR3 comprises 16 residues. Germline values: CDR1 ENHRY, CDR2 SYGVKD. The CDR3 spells CAIRGTSGALTDTQYF. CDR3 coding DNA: TGTGCCATCAGGGGGACTAGTGGGGCCCTCACAGATACGCAGTATTTT.

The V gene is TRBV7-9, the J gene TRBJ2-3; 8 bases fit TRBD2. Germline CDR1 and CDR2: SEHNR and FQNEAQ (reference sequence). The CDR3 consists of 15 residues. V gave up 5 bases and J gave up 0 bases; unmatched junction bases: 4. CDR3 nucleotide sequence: TGTGCCAGCAGCGGTAGCGGGACGAGCACAGATACGCAGTATTTT. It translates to CASSGSGTSTDTQYF.

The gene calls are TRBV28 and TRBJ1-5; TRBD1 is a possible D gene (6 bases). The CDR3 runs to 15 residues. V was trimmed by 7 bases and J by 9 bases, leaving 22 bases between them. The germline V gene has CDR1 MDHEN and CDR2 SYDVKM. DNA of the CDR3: TGTGCCAGCACGCATAGACAGGCCGGGGGCGGGCCCCAGCATTTT. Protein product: CASTHRQAGGGPQHF.

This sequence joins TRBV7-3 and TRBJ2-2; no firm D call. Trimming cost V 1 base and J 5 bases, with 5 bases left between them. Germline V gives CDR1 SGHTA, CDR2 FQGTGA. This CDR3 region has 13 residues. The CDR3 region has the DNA TGTGCCAGCAGCTTAAGTAGAACCGGGGAGCTGTTTTTT. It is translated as CASSLSRTGELFF.

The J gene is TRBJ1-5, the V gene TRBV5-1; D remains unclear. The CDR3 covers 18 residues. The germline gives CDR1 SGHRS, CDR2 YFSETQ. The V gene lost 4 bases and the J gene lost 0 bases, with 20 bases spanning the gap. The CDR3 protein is CASSGGPIYNYSNQPQHF. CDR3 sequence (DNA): TGCGCCAGCAGCGGTGGACCCATCTACAATTATAGCAATCAGCCCCAGCATTTT.

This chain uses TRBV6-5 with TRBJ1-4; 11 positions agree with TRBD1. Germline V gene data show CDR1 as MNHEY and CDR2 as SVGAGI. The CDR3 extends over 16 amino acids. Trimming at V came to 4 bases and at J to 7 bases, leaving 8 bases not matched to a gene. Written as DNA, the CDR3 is TGTGCCAGCAGTTGGCGCGGACAGGGGGCGAGTGAAAAACTGTTTTTT. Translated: CASSWRGQGASEKLFF.

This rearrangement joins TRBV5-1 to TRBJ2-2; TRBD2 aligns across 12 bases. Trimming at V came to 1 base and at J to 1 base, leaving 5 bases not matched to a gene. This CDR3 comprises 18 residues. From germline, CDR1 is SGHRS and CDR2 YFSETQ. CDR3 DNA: TGCGCCAGCAGCTTGTTACTAGCGGGGGGCCTGAACACCGGGGAGCTGTTTTTT. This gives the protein CASSLLLAGGLNTGELFF.

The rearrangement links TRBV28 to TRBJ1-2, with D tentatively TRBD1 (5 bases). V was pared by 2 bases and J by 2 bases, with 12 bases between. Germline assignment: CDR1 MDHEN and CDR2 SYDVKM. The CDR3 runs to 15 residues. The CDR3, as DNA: TGTGCCAGCAGTTTAATCGGGGCGATCAACTATGGCTACACCTTC. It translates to CASSLIGAINYGYTF.

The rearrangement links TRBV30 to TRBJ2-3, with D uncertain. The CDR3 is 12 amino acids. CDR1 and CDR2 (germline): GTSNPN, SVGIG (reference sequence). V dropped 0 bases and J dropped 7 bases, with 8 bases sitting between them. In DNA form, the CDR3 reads TGTGCCTGGAGTGTAAGTGACAATACGCAGTATTTT. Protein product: CAWSVSDNTQYF.

CDR3 sequence (DNA): TGTGCCAGCAGCCAAGTGCCCGGGTCCGAAGCTTTCTTT. Translated, it gives CASSQVPGSEAFF. The rearrangement joins TRBV14 to TRBJ1-1, with no clear D. Germline CDR1 is SGHDN and CDR2 is FVKESK. The ends were cut back, 1 base at V and 8 bases at J, with 11 bases in the middle. The CDR3 covers 13 residues.